The sequence of this TCR beta chain was determined in a study of blood T cell repertoires in COVID-19 (dated by TCRdb to about 2020). Broadly, across the study: The collaborator samples originated in the United States, Italy and Spain and spanned the acute and convalescent phases of COVID-19. The prospective study material was composed of cDNA or gDNA derived from T cells, B-cell-depleted T cells, or PBMCs. Deeply sampled blood TCRbeta repertoires from subjects exposed to, actively infected with, or recovered from COVID-19 were included in the dataset. A freely available public database, intended as a resource for researchers studying the immune response to SARS-CoV-2, is where the repertoires were released. The samples were drawn from the first 160 participants of the ongoing ImmuneRACE study and from about 1,200 subjects provided by 6 global collaborators. Sample metadata almost always included a de-identified subject ID, COVID-19 status, age in years and sex. HLA class I and class II types, where available, came from metadata supplied by the sample provider rather than from assay-based typing.

The collaborating institutions used their own protocols to collect whole blood in K2EDTA tubes. For TCRbeta analysis, collaborators shipped samples in one of three forms: frozen whole blood, isolated PBMCs, or DNA extracted from either of those sample types. TCRbeta CDR3 regions were amplified from genomic DNA using the immunoSEQ Assay, a bias-controlled multiplex PCR. Per the source publication's procedure: The number of nucleated cells in each sample was estimated from the amplification of reference gene primers within the assay. Sequence reads were collapsed and filtered to measure the absolute abundance of every unique TCRbeta CDR3 rearrangement. Productive Simpson clonality was computed per sample as the square root of Simpson's diversity index over productive rearrangements. Sourced from immuneACCESS, this table was stored by TCRdb with only in-frame sequences that have V and J called. A share of the clones is absent; for the studies checked, an unresolved V gene accounts for under half, and the remainder has no known explanation. The D gene and trimming were derived from the DNA, and the V and J assignments and clone size from that table. The sample includes over 250,000 clones, with approximately 91% observed a single time. The ten largest clones take up less than 2.5% of the sample.

A note on this clone: Its antigen is still unknown. No clone much larger than this one lies a single base away; base qualities are absent.

CDR3 length: 14 amino acids, cysteine to phenylalanine. The entry retains the CDR3 DNA only, 42 bases that are in frame from base 1. The V and J ends are trimmed by 6 bases and 7 bases, leaving 18 bases between them. The germline V gene provides CDR1 SNHLY and CDR2 FYNNEI. General conclusions and limits of the study: How much clinical and demographic metadata was included differed by source and by participant, and the metadata was provided uncurated.

The TCR was taken from a man aged 45 to 65 with acute or convalescent COVID-19. The sample comprised peripheral blood. This chain is built from TRBV2 and TRBJ2-5; TRBD2 is a weak D gene call, 5 bases matching. This receptor has the CDR3 CASRAGPTGGTQYF. The DNA is TGTGCCAGCAGGGCGGGCCCTACCGGAGGGACCCAGTACTTC.